The source of this T cell receptor (beta chain) is a study of blood T cell repertoires in COVID-19. In the study overall: Nucleic acid was either cDNA or gDNA, and it came from T cells, B-cell-depleted T cells, or PBMCs.

Germline V gene lookup returns CDR1 SGDLS and CDR2 YYNGEE. There are 15 residues in the CDR3. With 3 bases clipped from V and 4 bases from J, the junction kept 9 bases outside the gene matches. How the authors handled the data: Estimation of nucleated cell counts relied on the amplification of reference gene primers. The repertoire was sequenced with immunoSEQ multiplex PCR; TCRdb's copy has only in-frame clones and lacks some. V, J and clone size derive from that table, while D and trimming were established from the DNA sequence. This sample yields under 80,000 clones, of which around 89% are seen a single time; about 15% belongs to the top ten.

This receptor was taken from an older man with active or convalescent COVID-19. The sequenced sample consisted of peripheral blood. This chain links TRBV9 with TRBJ2-5; 7 positions agree with TRBD2. The CDR3 here is CASSELGRETETQYF. Here the CDR3 DNA reads TGTGCCAGCAGCGAATTGGGGCGGGAGACAGAGACCCAGTACTTC.